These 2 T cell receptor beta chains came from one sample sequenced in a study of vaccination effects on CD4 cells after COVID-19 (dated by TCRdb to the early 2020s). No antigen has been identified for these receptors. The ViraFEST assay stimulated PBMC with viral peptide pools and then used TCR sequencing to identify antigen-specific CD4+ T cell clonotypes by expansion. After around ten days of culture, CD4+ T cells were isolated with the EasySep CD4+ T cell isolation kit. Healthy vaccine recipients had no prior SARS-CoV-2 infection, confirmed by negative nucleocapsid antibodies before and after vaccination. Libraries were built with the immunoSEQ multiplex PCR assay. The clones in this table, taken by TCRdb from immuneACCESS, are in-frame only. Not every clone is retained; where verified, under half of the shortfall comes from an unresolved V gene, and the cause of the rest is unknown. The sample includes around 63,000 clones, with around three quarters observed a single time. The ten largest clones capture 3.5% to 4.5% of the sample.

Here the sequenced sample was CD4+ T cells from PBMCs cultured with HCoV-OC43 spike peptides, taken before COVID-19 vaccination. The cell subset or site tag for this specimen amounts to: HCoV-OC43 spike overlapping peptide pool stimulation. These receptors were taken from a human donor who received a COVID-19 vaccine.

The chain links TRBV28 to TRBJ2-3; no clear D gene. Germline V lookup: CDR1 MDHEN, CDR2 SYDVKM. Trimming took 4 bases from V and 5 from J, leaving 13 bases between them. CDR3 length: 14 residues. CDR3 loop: CASSSTRDGDTQYF. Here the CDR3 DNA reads TGTGCCAGCAGTTCGACAAGGGATGGAGATACGCAGTATTTT.

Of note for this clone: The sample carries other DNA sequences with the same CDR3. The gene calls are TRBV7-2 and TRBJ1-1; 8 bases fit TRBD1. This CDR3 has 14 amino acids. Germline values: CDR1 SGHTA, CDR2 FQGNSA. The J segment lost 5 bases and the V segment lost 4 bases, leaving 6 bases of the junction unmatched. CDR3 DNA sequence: TGTGCCAGCAGCTCGGACAGGGTCGGAACTGAAGCTTTCTTT. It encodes CASSSDRVGTEAFF.